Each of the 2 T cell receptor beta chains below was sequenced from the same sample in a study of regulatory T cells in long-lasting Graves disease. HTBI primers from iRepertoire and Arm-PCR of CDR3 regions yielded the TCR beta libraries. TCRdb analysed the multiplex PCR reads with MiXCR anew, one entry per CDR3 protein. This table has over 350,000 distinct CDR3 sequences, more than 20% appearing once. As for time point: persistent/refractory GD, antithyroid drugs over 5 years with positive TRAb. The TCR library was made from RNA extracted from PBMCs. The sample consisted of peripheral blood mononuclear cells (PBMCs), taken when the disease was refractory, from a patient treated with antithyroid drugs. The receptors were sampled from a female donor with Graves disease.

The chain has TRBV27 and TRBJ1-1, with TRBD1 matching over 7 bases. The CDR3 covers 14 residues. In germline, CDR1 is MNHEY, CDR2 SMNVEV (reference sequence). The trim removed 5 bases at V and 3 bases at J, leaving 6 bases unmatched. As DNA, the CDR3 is TGTGCCAGCAGTCTAGGGGGCCTGTACACTGAAGCTTTCTTT. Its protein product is CASSLGGLYTEAFF.

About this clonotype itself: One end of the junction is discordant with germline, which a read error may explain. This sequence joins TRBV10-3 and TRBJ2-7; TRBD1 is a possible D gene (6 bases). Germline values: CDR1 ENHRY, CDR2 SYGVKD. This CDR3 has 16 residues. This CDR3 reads CAIKGVSRGGRDEQYF. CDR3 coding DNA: TGTGCCATAAAGGGGGTGTCGCGAGGGGGTCGGGACGAGCAGTATTTC.